The clone carrying this T cell receptor beta chain was detected only a few times. The sample has other DNA sequences that encode this CDR3 too. This sample was included in a study of cytomegalovirus exposure and HLA in healthy donors. Germline assignment: CDR1 LNHDA and CDR2 SQIVND (reference sequence). The V end lost 4 bases, the J end lost 3 bases, and 4 bases lay between the germline ends. CDR3 size: 11 residues. The PCR was carried out with 60 Vbeta primers and 13 Jbeta primers. Method: immunoSEQ multiplex PCR; TCRdb's copy keeps in-frame clones and lacks some. The sample has some 110,000 clones; approximately 80% are singletons.

This TCR derives from a male donor in good health and CMV-seronegative. The V call is TRBV19, the J call TRBJ2-7; no firm D call. Sequencing input: PBMCs. Written as DNA, the CDR3 is TGTGCCAGTAGTAATAGCTACGAGCAGTACTTC. Residues: CASSNSYEQYF.